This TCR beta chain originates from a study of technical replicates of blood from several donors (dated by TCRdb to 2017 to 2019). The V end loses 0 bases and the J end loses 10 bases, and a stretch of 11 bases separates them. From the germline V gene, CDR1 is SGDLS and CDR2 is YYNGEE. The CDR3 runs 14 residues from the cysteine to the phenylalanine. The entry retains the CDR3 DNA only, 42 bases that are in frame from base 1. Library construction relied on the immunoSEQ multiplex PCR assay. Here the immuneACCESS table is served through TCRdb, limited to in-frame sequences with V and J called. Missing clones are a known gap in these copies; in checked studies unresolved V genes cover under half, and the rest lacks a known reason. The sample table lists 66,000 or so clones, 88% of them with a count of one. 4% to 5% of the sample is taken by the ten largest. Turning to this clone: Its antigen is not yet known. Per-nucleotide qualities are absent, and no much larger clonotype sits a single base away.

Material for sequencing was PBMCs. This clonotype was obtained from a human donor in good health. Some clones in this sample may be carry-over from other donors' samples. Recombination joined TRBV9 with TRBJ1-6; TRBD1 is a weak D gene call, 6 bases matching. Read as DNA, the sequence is TGTGCCAGCAGCGTAGCAGGGGTGCGATCACCCCTCCACTTT. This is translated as CASSVAGVRSPLHF.